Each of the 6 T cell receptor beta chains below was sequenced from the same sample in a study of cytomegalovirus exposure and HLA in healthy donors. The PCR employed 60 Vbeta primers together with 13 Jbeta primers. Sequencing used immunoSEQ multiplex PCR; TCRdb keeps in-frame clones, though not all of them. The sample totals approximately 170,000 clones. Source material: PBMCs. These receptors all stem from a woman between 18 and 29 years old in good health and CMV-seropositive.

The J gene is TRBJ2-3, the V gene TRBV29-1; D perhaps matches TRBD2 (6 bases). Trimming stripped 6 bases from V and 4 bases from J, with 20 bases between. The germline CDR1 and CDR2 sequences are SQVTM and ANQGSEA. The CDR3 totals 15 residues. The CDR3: CSVLGTPEGPDTQYF. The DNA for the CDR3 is TGCAGCGTCCTCGGGACTCCGGAGGGCCCAGATACGCAGTATTTT.

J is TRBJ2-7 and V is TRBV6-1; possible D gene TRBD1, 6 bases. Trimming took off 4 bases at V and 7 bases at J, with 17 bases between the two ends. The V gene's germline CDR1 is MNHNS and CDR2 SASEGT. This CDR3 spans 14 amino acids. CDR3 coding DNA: TGTGCCAGCAGTGTCTCGACAGGCTACTGGGAGCAGTACTTC. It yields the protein CASSVSTGYWEQYF.

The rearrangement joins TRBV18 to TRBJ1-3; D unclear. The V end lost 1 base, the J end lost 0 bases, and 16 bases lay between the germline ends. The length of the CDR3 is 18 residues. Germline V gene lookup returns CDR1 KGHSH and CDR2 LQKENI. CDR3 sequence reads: CASSPLGTGTTSGNTIYF. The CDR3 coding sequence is TGTGCCAGCTCACCACTAGGCACGGGAACAACCTCTGGAAACACCATATATTTT.

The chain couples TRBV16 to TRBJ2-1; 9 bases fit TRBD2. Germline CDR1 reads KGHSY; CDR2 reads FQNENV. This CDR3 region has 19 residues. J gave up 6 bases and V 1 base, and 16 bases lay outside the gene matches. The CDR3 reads CASSQFPAEIAGEGNEQFF. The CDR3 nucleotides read TGTGCCAGCAGCCAATTTCCTGCCGAAATAGCGGGAGAGGGCAATGAGCAGTTCTTC.

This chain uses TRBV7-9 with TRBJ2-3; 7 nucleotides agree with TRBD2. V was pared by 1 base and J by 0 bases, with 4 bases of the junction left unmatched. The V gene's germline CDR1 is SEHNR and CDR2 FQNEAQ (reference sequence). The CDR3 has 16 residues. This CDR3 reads CASSLGLAESTDTQYF. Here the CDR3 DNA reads TGTGCCAGCAGCTTAGGACTAGCAGAAAGCACAGATACGCAGTATTTT.

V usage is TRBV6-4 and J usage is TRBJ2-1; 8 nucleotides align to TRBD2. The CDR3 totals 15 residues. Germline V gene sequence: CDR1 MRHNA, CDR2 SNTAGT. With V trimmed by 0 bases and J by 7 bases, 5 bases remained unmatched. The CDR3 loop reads CASSDSQRETNEQFF. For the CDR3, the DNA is TGTGCCAGCAGTGACTCCCAGCGGGAGACGAATGAGCAGTTCTTC.